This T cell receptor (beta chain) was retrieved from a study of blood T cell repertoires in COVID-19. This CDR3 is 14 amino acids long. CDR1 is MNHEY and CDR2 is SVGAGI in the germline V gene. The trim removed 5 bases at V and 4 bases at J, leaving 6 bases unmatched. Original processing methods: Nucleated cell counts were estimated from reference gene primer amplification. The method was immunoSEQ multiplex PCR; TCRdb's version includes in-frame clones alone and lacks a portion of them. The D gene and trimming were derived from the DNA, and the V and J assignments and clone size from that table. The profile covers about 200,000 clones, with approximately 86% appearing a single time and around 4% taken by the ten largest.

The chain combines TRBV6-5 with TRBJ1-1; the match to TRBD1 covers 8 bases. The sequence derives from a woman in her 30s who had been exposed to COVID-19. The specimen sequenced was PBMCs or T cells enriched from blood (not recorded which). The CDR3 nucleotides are TGTGCCAGCAGTCTCGGACAGGGAGGCACTGAAGCTTTCTTT. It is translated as CASSLGQGGTEAFF.